The TCR beta chain under discussion was sequenced for a study of T cells in Graves' hyperthyroidism and ophthalmopathy. TCR beta CDR3 region amplification was performed from RNA transcripts. The TCR CDR3 was amplified in a first-round RT-PCR using the HTBI primer set. TCRdb re-called the multiplex PCR reads with MiXCR, one entry per CDR3 protein. Of 250,000 to 300,000 distinct CDR3 sequences in the sample, 10% to 15% were seen once. Trimming pared 4 bases from V and 8 bases from J, leaving 14 bases between. In germline, CDR1 is KGHSH, CDR2 LQKENI. This CDR3 is 13 amino acids long. This clonotype was seen repeatedly, ten times or more.

The sample comprised blood. This receptor was obtained from a woman aged 25 to 39 with Graves' hyperthyroidism that later progressed to Graves' ophthalmopathy. The chain has TRBV18 and TRBJ1-2; weak D call: TRBD1 (6 bases). In DNA form, the CDR3 reads TGTGCCAGCTCACGTGGACAGCGGGAAGGCTACACCTTC. This gives the protein CASSRGQREGYTF.